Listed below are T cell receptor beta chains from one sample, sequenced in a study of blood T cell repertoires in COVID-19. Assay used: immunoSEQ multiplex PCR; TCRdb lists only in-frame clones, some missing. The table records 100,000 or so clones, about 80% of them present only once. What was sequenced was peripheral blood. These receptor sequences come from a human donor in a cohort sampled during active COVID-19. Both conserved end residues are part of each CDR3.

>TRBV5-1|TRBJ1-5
CASSPSGVGQPQHF
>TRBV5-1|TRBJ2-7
CASSLSAGRNEQYF
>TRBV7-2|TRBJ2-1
CASSLEASGRWNEQFF
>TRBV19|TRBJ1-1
CASGDRADAEAFF
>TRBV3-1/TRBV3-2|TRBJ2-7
CASSQRVGGTTSYEQYF
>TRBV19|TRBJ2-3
CASSITGSTDTQYF
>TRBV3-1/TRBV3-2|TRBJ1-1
CASSQVYRNTEAFF
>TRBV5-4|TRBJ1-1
CASRYEGYTEAFF
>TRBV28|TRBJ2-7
CASSSRGGLSYEQYF
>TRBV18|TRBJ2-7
CASSQQGALSEQYF
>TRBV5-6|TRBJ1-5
CASTRLAGNQPQHF
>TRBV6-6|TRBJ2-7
CASSPPAGGPYEQYF
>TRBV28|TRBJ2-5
CASSSDRGGTQYF
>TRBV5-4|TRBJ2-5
CASSAGTFQETQYF
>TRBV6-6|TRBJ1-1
CASSQDRGTAFF
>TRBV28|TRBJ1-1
CASSLLDRGLFF
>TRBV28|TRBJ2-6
CASSNRARVLTF
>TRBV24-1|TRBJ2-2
CATSDSGTANTGELFF
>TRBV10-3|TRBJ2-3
CAISEFRQGLTDTQYF
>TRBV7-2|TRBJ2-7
CASSFTGGNYEQYF
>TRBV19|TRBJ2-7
CASSTFTGGRPYEQYF
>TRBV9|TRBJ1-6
CASTSGERTPLHF
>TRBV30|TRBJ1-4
CAWDQGLYATNEKLFF
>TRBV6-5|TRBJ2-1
CASRLAGGRNEQFF
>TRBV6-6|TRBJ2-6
CASSGGSGANVLTF
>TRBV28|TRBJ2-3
CASSPNRVPTDTQYF
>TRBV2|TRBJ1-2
CASSPGQSYGYTF
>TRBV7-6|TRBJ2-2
CASSLGTLTYTGELFF
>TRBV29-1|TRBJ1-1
CSGVGGVRITEAFF
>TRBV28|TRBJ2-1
CAAGVRVDEQFF
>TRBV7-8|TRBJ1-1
CASSSTGNTEAFF
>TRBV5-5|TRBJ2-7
CASSLGGYGEQYF
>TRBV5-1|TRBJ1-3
CASSLEARTGRVSGNTIYF
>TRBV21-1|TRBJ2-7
CASSKAKGEEVSYEQYF
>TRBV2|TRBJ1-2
CASGLSGGISGYTF
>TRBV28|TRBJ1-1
CASTNPRKAFF
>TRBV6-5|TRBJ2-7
CASSPREAYEQYF
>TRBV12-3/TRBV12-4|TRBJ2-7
CASTTGTFAEQYF
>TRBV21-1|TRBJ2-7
CASSKGVRTGGKNEQYF
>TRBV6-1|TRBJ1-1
CASSEQKYEAFF